These 10 T cell receptor beta chains came from one sample sequenced in a study of a mutant IDH1 vaccine in newly diagnosed glioma. Indicated time point: week 23, last vaccination. All doses held 300 ug of mutant IDH1 20-mer peptide, with topical imiquimod. Only in-frame clones appear in the TCRdb table, and some are missing; sequencing was by immunoSEQ multiplex PCR. The table shows about 67,000 clones, with 84% occurring only once. Their recognized antigens are unknown. The starting material was PBMCs, obtained from a glioma patient whose treatment included an IDH1 peptide vaccine. The receptors here all came from a man between 18 and 35 years old with glioma.

The chain couples TRBV6-5 to TRBJ1-6, with TRBD1 identical over 7 bases. Germline V lookup: CDR1 MNHEY, CDR2 SVGAGI. V dropped 6 bases and J dropped 5; count of bases not matched to a gene: 7. There are 15 residues in the CDR3. The chain's CDR3 is CASSATGRDNSPLHF. The CDR3 bases are TGTGCCAGCAGCGCGACAGGGAGGGATAATTCACCCCTCCACTTT.

The chain recombines TRBV30 with TRBJ1-2; 8 bases agree with TRBD1. The germline V gene encodes CDR1 GTSNPN and CDR2 SVGIG (reference sequence). Trimming at V came to 3 bases and at J to 2 bases, leaving 8 bases not matched to a gene. The CDR3 loop spans 15 amino acids. The CDR3 spells CAWSVGQGGNYGYTF. The CDR3, as DNA: TGTGCCTGGAGCGTAGGACAGGGAGGAAACTATGGCTACACCTTC.

This chain uses TRBV15 with TRBJ1-2; TRBD1 matches 7 bases. Germline trimming cut 4 bases from V and 6 bases from J; bases unmatched to any gene: 8. The CDR3 is 14 amino acids. The V gene's germline CDR1 is LNHNV and CDR2 YYDKDF (reference sequence). The CDR3 here is CATSTRTTGDGYTF. In DNA, the CDR3 is TGTGCCACCAGCACCCGAACAACAGGGGATGGCTACACCTTC.

V is TRBV12-5 and J is TRBJ1-5; possible D gene TRBD1, 6 bases. This CDR3 is 17 amino acids long. The germline V gene encodes CDR1 LGHNT and CDR2 FRNRAP. Between the trimmed V and J ends, which lost 1 base and 3 bases, there was a span of 16 bases. CDR3 DNA sequence: TGTGCTAGTGGTTTGGGCGAGGCCAGGGGAATCAATCAGCCCCAGCATTTT. This encodes CASGLGEARGINQPQHF.

The chain uses TRBV30 and TRBJ2-3; D remains ambiguous. Germline V lookup: CDR1 GTSNPN, CDR2 SVGIG (reference sequence). Trimming shortened V by 2 bases and J by 7 bases, and 10 bases separated the two germline ends. The CDR3 has 12 amino acids. The CDR3 loop is CAWSPPSYTQYF. Written as DNA, the CDR3 is TGTGCCTGGAGTCCCCCATCGTATACGCAGTATTTT.

V gene TRBV5-6 combines with J gene TRBJ1-5; 8 nucleotides agree with TRBD1. V dropped 4 bases and J dropped 6; count of bases not matched to a gene: 9. The CDR3 has 15 amino acids. Per germline, CDR1 SGHDT and CDR2 YYEEEE. The CDR3 spells CASSQTGAQGQPQHF. As DNA, the CDR3 is TGTGCCAGCAGCCAGACAGGGGCCCAGGGTCAGCCCCAGCATTTT. Drawing the rest from reference TRBV5-6 and TRBJ1-5, the complete variable domain is DAGVTQSPTHLIKTRGQQVTLRCSPKSGHDTVSWYQQALGQGPQFIFQYYEEEERQRGNFPDRFSGHQFPNYSSELNVNALLLGDSALYLCASSQTGAQGQPQHFGDGTRLSIL.

This chain joins TRBV29-1 and TRBJ1-1; D gene unclear. The V end lost 3 bases, the J end lost 5 bases, and 16 bases lay between the germline ends. The CDR3 covers 14 residues. Germline lookup yields CDR1 SQVTM and CDR2 ANQGSEA. The CDR3 is CSVEDPQVGTEAFF. CDR3 DNA: TGCAGCGTTGAGGACCCCCAAGTAGGTACTGAAGCTTTCTTT. The whole variable domain, remainder taken from reference TRBV29-1 and TRBJ1-1, is SAVISQKPSRDICQRGTSLTIQCQVDSQVTMMFWYRQQPGQSLTLIATANQGSEATYESGFVIDKFPISRPNLTFSTLTVSNMSPEDSSIYLCSVEDPQVGTEAFFGQGTRLTVV.

The V gene is TRBV5-4, the J gene TRBJ2-5; TRBD1 matches at 7 bases. The germline V gene encodes CDR1 SGHNT and CDR2 YYREEE (reference sequence). The CDR3 is 15 amino acids. V lost 3 bases to trimming and J lost 1 base; unmatched junction nucleotides: 6. CDR3 sequence reads: CASSSGTDFQETQYF. CDR3 sequence (DNA): TGTGCCAGCAGCTCCGGGACAGATTTCCAAGAGACCCAGTACTTC.

The rearrangement uses TRBV19 and TRBJ1-6, with 7 bases identical to TRBD1. Germline CDR1 LNHDA, CDR2 SQIVND (reference sequence). J lost 6 bases, V lost 7 bases, and 9 bases had no gene match. This CDR3 comprises 15 residues. This chain's CDR3 is CASTWGTEINSPLHF. The CDR3 bases are TGTGCCAGTACCTGGGGGACAGAGATTAATTCACCCCTCCACTTT.

This clone showed up just a few times. This chain uses TRBV5-8 with TRBJ1-1, with D uncertain. Trimming stripped 6 bases from V and 0 bases from J, with 12 bases between. Looked up from germline, CDR1 is SGHTS and CDR2 is YDEGEE. The CDR3 has 14 amino acids. Written as DNA, the CDR3 is TGTGCCAGCAACAAAGGCGCTATGAACACTGAAGCTTTCTTT. As protein: CASNKGAMNTEAFF.